The 25 T cell receptor beta chains below were found in one sample sequenced in a study of CD8+ T cells in alopecia areata. Stated treatment: oral pan-JAK inhibitor, 5-10 mg twice daily. RNA extraction and reverse transcription yielded cDNA as sequencing template. The repertoire was sequenced with immunoSEQ multiplex PCR; TCRdb's copy has only in-frame clones and lacks some. The sample contains under 110,000 clones, about three fifths of which appear only once. This material consisted of CD8+ T cells sorted from blood, taken at approximately week 56, from a patient treated with tofacitinib. The receptors were sampled from a human donor with alopecia areata.

The V and J genes are TRBV2 and TRBJ2-7; tentative D call: TRBD1 (6 bases). This CDR3 is built from 12 residues. Trimming pared 8 bases from V and 0 bases from J, leaving 8 bases between. CDR1 is SNHLY, CDR2 FYNNEI, per germline. The CDR3 DNA reads TGTGCCAGCCGGGACATCTCCTACGAGCAGTACTTC. Residues: CASRDISYEQYF.

The chain is built from TRBV4-1 and TRBJ1-4; D gene unclear. CDR1 MGHRA and CDR2 YSYEKL come from the germline V gene. This CDR3 region has 15 residues. V dropped 1 base and J dropped 0 bases, with 6 bases sitting between them. The CDR3 bases are TGCGCCAGCAGCCAAGGGCAGGCAACTAATGAAAAACTGTTTTTT. Protein sequence: CASSQGQATNEKLFF.

J is TRBJ1-1 and V is TRBV5-1, with a possible D match to TRBD1 (6 bases). Trimming pared 3 bases from V and 7 bases from J, leaving 16 bases between. This CDR3 contains 14 residues. Looked up from germline, CDR1 is SGHRS and CDR2 is YFSETQ. In DNA, the CDR3 is TGCGCCAGCAGCTCCTCAGGGGCACTCCTTGAAGCTTTCTTT. Translated, it gives CASSSSGALLEAFF. The complete variable domain, with remaining parts taken from reference TRBV5-1 and TRBJ1-1, reads KAGVTQTPRYLIKTRGQQVTLSCSPISGHRSVSWYQQTPGQGLQFLFEYFSETQRNKGNFPGRFSGRQFSNSRSEMNVSTLELGDSALYLCASSSSGALLEAFFGQGTRLTVV.

This chain links TRBV7-8 with TRBJ2-7; 10 nucleotides agree with TRBD2. CDR3 length: 16 residues. Germline V gene lookup returns CDR1 SGHVS and CDR2 FQNEAQ. With V trimmed by 1 base and J by 0 bases, 3 bases remained unmatched. The CDR3 nucleotides are TGTGCCAGCAGCTTAGGGCTAGCGGGGGCCTCCTACGAGCAGTACTTC. This codes for CASSLGLAGASYEQYF.

The chain is built from TRBV6-6 and TRBJ2-1; 8 bases fit TRBD2. From germline, CDR1 is MNHNY and CDR2 SVGAGI (reference sequence). The CDR3 sequence is 15 residues long. Trimming cost V 2 bases and J 7 bases; bases outside gene matches: 7. This chain's CDR3 is CASSYNGGAGNEQFF. As DNA, the CDR3 is TGTGCCAGCAGTTACAACGGGGGGGCCGGGAATGAGCAGTTCTTC.

The J gene is TRBJ1-1, the V gene TRBV10-3, with 7 nucleotides matching TRBD1. Per the germline V gene, CDR1 is ENHRY and CDR2 is SYGVKD. The CDR3 runs 15 residues. V gave up 10 bases and J gave up 5 bases; unmatched junction bases: 16. The CDR3 loop reads CASSPFPTGRTEAFF. CDR3 bases: TGTGCCAGCAGCCCTTTCCCGACAGGGCGGACTGAAGCTTTCTTT.

This CDR3 reads CASSQRLAGGNEQFF. For the CDR3, the DNA is TGTGCCAGCAGCCAAAGACTAGCGGGGGGCAATGAGCAGTTCTTC. The chain uses TRBV7-6 and TRBJ2-1; 13 bases fit TRBD2. Trimming at V came to 5 bases and at J to 6 bases, leaving 4 bases not matched to a gene. The CDR3 covers 15 residues. CDR1 is SGHVS, CDR2 FNYEAQ, per germline.

V is TRBV6-5 and J is TRBJ1-2; 7 nucleotides align to TRBD1. Germline values: CDR1 MNHEY, CDR2 SVGAGI. The junction had 5 bases not matched to a gene; V was cut back by 5 bases and J by 2 bases. The length of the CDR3 is 14 residues. The CDR3 protein is CASSAGTANYGYTF. CDR3 nucleotide sequence: TGTGCCAGCAGTGCAGGGACAGCAAACTATGGCTACACCTTC.

This rearrangement joins TRBV27 to TRBJ2-1; D is perhaps TRBD1 (5 bases). The CDR3 consists of 15 residues. Trimming cost V 3 bases and J 14 bases, with 23 bases left between them. Germline V gene lookup returns CDR1 MNHEY and CDR2 SMNVEV (reference sequence). The CDR3 reads CASSFPSLDSGEKFF. The DNA of the CDR3 is TGTGCCAGCAGTTTCCCCAGCCTAGACAGTGGGGAAAAGTTCTTC.

The gene calls are TRBV11-2 and TRBJ2-5, with D tentatively TRBD1 (6 bases). CDR1 SGHAT and CDR2 FQNNGV come from the germline V gene. CDR3 length: 15 residues. V was shortened by 3 bases and J by 4 bases, with 15 bases between the two germline ends. The CDR3 region has the DNA TGTGCCAGCAGCTTGGGGAACGTCAGGGGAGAGACCCAGTACTTC. This sequence encodes CASSLGNVRGETQYF. The whole variable domain, remainder taken from reference TRBV11-2 and TRBJ2-5, is EAGVAQSPRYKIIEKRQSVAFWCNPISGHATLYWYQQILGQGPKLLIQFQNNGVVDDSQLPKDRFSAERLKGVDSTLKIQPAKLEDSAVYLCASSLGNVRGETQYFGPGTRLLVL.

The chain joins TRBV7-9 to TRBJ2-3, with D hard to call. Trimming stripped 1 base from V and 2 bases from J, with 7 bases between. The germline CDR1 and CDR2 sequences are SEHNR and FQNEAQ (reference sequence). This CDR3 region has 14 residues. The CDR3 bases are TGTGCCAGCAGCTTAGGGCGGCCCACAGATACGCAGTATTTT. It translates to CASSLGRPTDTQYF.

The genes are TRBV27 and TRBJ2-1, with D possibly TRBD1 on 6 matching bases. Germline V gives CDR1 MNHEY, CDR2 SMNVEV (reference sequence). The CDR3 sequence is 14 residues long. The V end was cut by 9 bases, the J end by 10 bases, with 22 bases between. Here the CDR3 reads CASRPGQPNDEQFF. As DNA, the CDR3 is TGTGCCAGTCGCCCGGGACAACCTAATGACGAGCAGTTCTTC.

This clone was found a few times. V is TRBV29-1 and J is TRBJ1-2; D not certain. The CDR3 spans 13 residues. Germline loops: CDR1 SQVTM, CDR2 ANQGSEA. The V and J ends lost 4 bases and 8 bases respectively, with 17 bases between them. CDR3 amino acids: CSVGGSPPSGYTF. Written as DNA, the CDR3 is TGCAGCGTTGGAGGGAGCCCTCCAAGCGGCTACACCTTC.

The chain is built from TRBV4-1 and TRBJ2-2; D gene ambiguous. The length of the CDR3 is 15 residues. From germline, CDR1 is MGHRA and CDR2 YSYEKL. Deletions cut 1 base from V and 1 base from J, with 7 bases between. CDR3 region: CASSQATLNTGELFF. CDR3 sequence (DNA): TGCGCCAGCAGCCAAGCGACTTTGAACACCGGGGAGCTGTTTTTT.

This clone occurred a few times. The chain joins TRBV10-3 to TRBJ1-2; 8 bases are shared with TRBD1. Trimming took 2 bases from V and 3 from J; bases not matched to a gene: 8. In germline, CDR1 is ENHRY, CDR2 SYGVKD. There are 16 residues in the CDR3. The CDR3 region is CAISEPAQTGDYGYTF. The CDR3 DNA reads as TGTGCCATCAGTGAGCCCGCCCAGACAGGGGACTATGGCTACACCTTC.

The V gene is TRBV23-1, the J gene TRBJ1-5; no reliable D call. TRBV23-1 is treated as an ORF (open reading frame) with a function not yet certain. CDR3 length: 12 residues. Deletions cut 6 bases from V and 7 bases from J, with 10 bases between. The CDR3 sequence is CASRRWCQPQHF. The CDR3 nucleotides read TGCGCCAGCAGGCGGTGGTGCCAGCCCCAGCATTTT.

A few counts support this clone. V is TRBV27 and J is TRBJ2-2; no definite D call. V lost 0 bases and J lost 5, with 10 bases in between. The CDR3 is 15 amino acids. Germline lookup yields CDR1 MNHEY and CDR2 SMNVEV (reference sequence). The CDR3 bases are TGTGCCAGCAGTTTATCGTTGGCTAAAACCGGGGAGCTGTTTTTT. It encodes CASSLSLAKTGELFF.

V gene TRBV11-2 combines with J gene TRBJ1-2; unclear D gene. The V end was cut by 5 bases, the J end by 0 bases, with 7 bases between. The germline V gene has CDR1 SGHAT and CDR2 FQNNGV. CDR3 size: 13 residues. The CDR3 bases are TGTGCCAGCAGCCCACATCCTAACTATGGCTACACCTTC. This encodes CASSPHPNYGYTF. Together with reference TRBV11-2 and TRBJ1-2, the CDR3 gives the full variable domain: EAGVAQSPRYKIIEKRQSVAFWCNPISGHATLYWYQQILGQGPKLLIQFQNNGVVDDSQLPKDRFSAERLKGVDSTLKIQPAKLEDSAVYLCASSPHPNYGYTFGSGTRLTVV.

The chain joins TRBV4-1 to TRBJ2-4, with D unresolved. Per germline, CDR1 MGHRA and CDR2 YSYEKL. The CDR3 runs to 14 residues. Trimming cost V 1 base and J 8 bases, with 12 bases left between them. The CDR3 sequence: CASSQVSVGDIQYF. CDR3 in DNA: TGCGCCAGCAGCCAAGTTTCCGTTGGGGACATTCAGTACTTC.

V and J are TRBV30 and TRBJ2-5; D remains unclear. CDR3 size: 12 residues. Looked up from germline, CDR1 is GTSNPN and CDR2 is SVGIG (reference sequence). Trimming shortened V by 0 bases and J by 4 bases, and 6 bases separated the two germline ends. As DNA, the CDR3 is TGTGCCTGGAGTGTTCAGCCAGAGACCCAGTACTTC. Amino acids: CAWSVQPETQYF. The full variable domain, its missing parts supplied by reference TRBV30 and TRBJ2-5, is SQTIHQWPATLVQPVGSPLSLECTVEGTSNPNLYWYRQAAGRGLQLLFYSVGIGQISSEVPQNLSASRPQDRQFILSSKKLLLSDSGFYLCAWSVQPETQYFGPGTRLLVL.

The chain joins TRBV19 to TRBJ1-1, with TRBD1 as a possible D gene (5 bases). The CDR3 runs to 12 residues. Trimming left V 3 bases short and J 8 bases short, with 10 bases between. From germline, CDR1 is LNHDA and CDR2 SQIVND (reference sequence). The CDR3 protein is CASSIGRVEAFF. CDR3 DNA sequence: TGTGCCAGTAGTATCGGCAGGGTCGAAGCTTTCTTT.

This chain uses TRBV5-6 with TRBJ1-6, with 10 positions matching TRBD1. The CDR3 sequence is 16 residues long. Germline V CDR1 and CDR2: SGHDT, YYEEEE. The V and J ends lost 5 bases and 6 bases, in that order; junction bases with no gene match: 8. CDR3 sequence: CASSPGTGAGNSPLHF. CDR3 coding DNA: TGTGCCAGCAGTCCCGGGACAGGGGCTGGTAATTCACCCCTCCACTTT.

The rearrangement joins TRBV20-1 to TRBJ2-3; no reliable D call. This CDR3 spans 11 amino acids. Germline CDR1 DFQATT, CDR2 SNEGSKA (reference sequence). V shed 8 bases and J shed 0 bases, with 6 bases lying between them. In nucleotides, the CDR3 is TGCAGTCTTTTGAGCACAGATACGCAGTATTTT. This translates into CSLLSTDTQYF.

As to this clone: A much larger clone lies one base from this, so it may be a read error. The V gene is TRBV30, the J gene TRBJ1-1; no reliable D call. The CDR3 totals 11 residues. CDR1 is GTSNPN, CDR2 SVGIG, per germline (reference sequence). Trimming pared 2 bases from V and 1 base from J, leaving 2 bases between. CDR3 in amino acids: CAWSRNTEAFF. The DNA for the CDR3 is TGTGCCTGGAGTAGGAACACTGAAGCTTTCTTT.

The chain carries TRBV19 and TRBJ2-2; D remains ambiguous. CDR1 and CDR2 (germline): LNHDA, SQIVND (reference sequence). This CDR3 region has 15 residues. V shed 3 bases and J shed 6 bases, with 14 bases lying between them. The CDR3 nucleotides are TGTGCCAGTAGTATCTCGGGCAATGGTGCCGGGGAGCTGTTTTTT. This encodes CASSISGNGAGELFF.